This is a list of T cell receptor beta chains from one sample in a study of T cells in Graves' hyperthyroidism and ophthalmopathy. TCRdb re-analysed the multiplex PCR reads in MiXCR, keeping a single row per CDR3 protein. Here the sample spans approximately 100,000 distinct CDR3 sequences, roughly 39% being singletons. Specimen: peripheral blood or thyroid tissue (not recorded which). These TCRs come from a woman in her 30s with Graves' hyperthyroidism. The CDR3 runs from the conserved cysteine through the conserved F or W. The order of the fields is CDR3 length, clone size, J gene, D gene, V gene, CDR3 DNA, CDR3 protein. The D gene is left open where the match is weak. Clone size is not always given. Where it is, it says once, few, many or a class for expanded clones.

16 | NA | TRBJ1-6 | NA | TRBV7-9 | TGTGCCAGCAGCGTAGGTTTAAGTTCCTATAATTCACCCCTCCACTTT | CASSVGLSSYNSPLHF
15 | NA | TRBJ1-5 | NA | TRBV28 | TGTGCCAGCAGTTTTAGGGGGATGGGCTCCCAGCCCCAGCATTTT | CASSFRGMGSQPQHF
9 | many | TRBJ2-7 | NA | TRBV6-5 | TGTGCCAACTCCTACGAGCAGTACTTC | CANSYEQYF
13 | many | TRBJ1-4 | NA | TRBV20-1 | TGCAGTGCTAACCTCCCGGGGGGGCGACAACTGTTTTTT | CSANLPGGRQLFF
13 | many | TRBJ2-3 | NA | TRBV20-1 | TGCAGTGCTAGGGGGCCAACCACAGATACGCAGTATTTT | CSARGPTTDTQYF
13 | once | TRBJ1-2 | NA | TRBV20-1 | TGCAGTGCTAGAGTACAGGCAGAAAATGGCTACACCTTC | CSARVQAENGYTF
16 | NA | TRBJ1-5 | TRBD1 | TRBV7-9 | TGTGCCAGCAGACCCGGGACAGGGGGGAGCAATCAGCCCCAGCATTTT | CASRPGTGGSNQPQHF
14 | few | TRBJ2-2 | NA | TRBV28 | TGTGCCAGCAGTTTGGGTGTTAGAACCGGGGAGCTGTTTTTT | CASSLGVRTGELFF
16 | few | TRBJ2-3 | TRBD2 | TRBV7-2 | TGTGCCAGCAGCCCGGGACTAGCGGGTAGCACAGATACGCAGTATTTT | CASSPGLAGSTDTQYF
15 | NA | TRBJ2-7 | TRBD2 | TRBV10-3 | TGTGCCATCAGTGGAGGGCTAGCGGGGAACTACGAGCAGTACTTC | CAISGGLAGNYEQYF
12 | many | TRBJ1-2 | NA | TRBV14 | TGTGCCAGCAGCCAAGCGACAGTGCGCTACACCTTC | CASSQATVRYTF
13 | many | TRBJ2-7 | NA | TRBV20-1 | TGCAGTGCACCTTCGCCCGGATCCTACGAGCAGTACTTC | CSAPSPGSYEQYF
14 | many | TRBJ2-7 | TRBD2 | TRBV20-1 | TGCAGTGCAAGGGTAGTAGCGGGAGGCCGCGAGCAGTACTTC | CSARVVAGGREQYF
14 | NA | TRBJ1-1 | NA | TRBV25-1 | TGTGCCAGCAGTGCTGGAGCAGGGTGGACTGAAGCTTTCTTT | CASSAGAGWTEAFF
16 | many | TRBJ1-6 | NA | TRBV2 | TGTGCCAGCAGTGGGGATCGTCCAGGCGGTAATTCACCCCTCCACTTT | CASSGDRPGGNSPLHF
13 | NA | TRBJ1-2 | TRBD1 | TRBV7-8 | TGTGCCAGCAGCGCGACAGGGTTCGCTGGAAACACCTTC | CASSATGFAGNTF
14 | many | TRBJ2-7 | TRBD2 | TRBV20-1 | TGCAGTGCTATTCCGCGGGAGGGCTCCTACGAGCAGTACTTC | CSAIPREGSYEQYF
14 | NA | TRBJ1-2 | TRBD1 | TRBV30 | TGTGCCTGGAGAGACGACAGGGGGTACTATGGCTACACCTTC | CAWRDDRGYYGYTF
16 | many | TRBJ1-3 | NA | TRBV20-1 | TGCAGTGCTAGAGCCATGACCACCCTCTCTGGAAACACCATATATTTT | CSARAMTTLSGNTIYF
14 | many | TRBJ1-1 | NA | TRBV2 | TGTGCCAGCAGTTCCGGGACACTTGGCACTGAAGCTTTCTTT | CASSSGTLGTEAFF
13 | few | TRBJ2-6 | NA | TRBV7-2 | TGTGCCAGCAGCCCCGGGCCCAACAACGTCCTGACTTTC | CASSPGPNNVLTF
14 | NA | TRBJ1-4 | NA | TRBV15 | TGTGCCACCAGCAGCCAGGGACTTGAAGAAAAACTGTTTTTT | CATSSQGLEEKLFF
15 | many | TRBJ2-7 | NA | TRBV7-9 | TGTGCCAGCAGCTCACGGGCCGGGACCCCAGCCGAGCAGTACTTC | CASSSRAGTPAEQYF
12 | NA | TRBJ1-4 | TRBD1 | TRBV30 | TGTACCTTCCCTACAGGGGAGGAAAAACTGTTTTTT | CTFPTGEEKLFF
14 | few | TRBJ1-1 | NA | TRBV25-1 | TGTGCCAGCCTTAATTTAGCCGACCGGGACGTGGCTTTCTTT | CASLNLADRDVAFF
13 | NA | TRBJ2-5 | NA | TRBV25-1 | TGTGCCAGCAGTGAATGGGGCAGGGAGACCCAGTACTTC | CASSEWGRETQYF
15 | many | TRBJ1-5 | NA | TRBV12-3/TRBV12-4 | TGTGCCAGCAGTTTTAGGTCAAGGGGGGTTGAGCCCCAGCATTTT | CASSFRSRGVEPQHF
14 | NA | TRBJ2-7 | TRBD1 | TRBV5-1 | TGCGCCAGCAGCTCGGGACAGGGGGTCGACGAGCAGTACTTC | CASSSGQGVDEQYF
17 | many | TRBJ1-3 | NA | TRBV7-9 | TGTGCCAGCAGCTTATTAGCTACAGCCGCCTCTGGAAACACCATATATTTT | CASSLLATAASGNTIYF
14 | NA | TRBJ2-7 | TRBD1 | TRBV27 | TGTGCCAGCAAGTTGCGACAGGGAACCTACGAGCAGTACTTC | CASKLRQGTYEQYF
14 | NA | TRBJ2-7 | NA | TRBV6-6 | TGTGCCAGCAGTCGGGACTGGTCTTCCTACGAGCAGTACTTC | CASSRDWSSYEQYF
13 | NA | TRBJ2-5 | NA | TRBV15 | TGTGCCACCGGGGGACGGGACCAAGAGACTCAGTACTTC | CATGGRDQETQYF
14 | NA | TRBJ2-7 | TRBD2 | TRBV2 | TGTGCCAGCAGTGGCGGGACTAGCGGGAGTGGGAAGTACTTC | CASSGGTSGSGKYF
12 | NA | TRBJ2-6 | NA | TRBV19 | TGTGCCAGTAGTATCGACAGGAACACTGAAGCTTTC | CASSIDRNTEAF
13 | many | TRBJ2-7 | NA | TRBV9 | TGTGCCAGCAGCGTCTCTAACAGCGACGAGCAGTACTTC | CASSVSNSDEQYF
14 | few | TRBJ1-1 | NA | TRBV6-1 | TGTGCCAGCGGCCGATCCGGGGGGAGCACTGAAGCTTTCTTT | CASGRSGGSTEAFF
15 | many | TRBJ2-7 | TRBD1 | TRBV13 | TGTGCCAGCAGCTTAGGCGAGGACAGGGGGGACGAGCAGTACTTC | CASSLGEDRGDEQYF
15 | once | TRBJ1-3 | TRBD1 | TRBV12-3/TRBV12-4 | TGTGCCAGCAGTGCCCGACAGGGTTCTGGAAACACCATATATTTT | CASSARQGSGNTIYF
13 | few | TRBJ1-5 | NA | TRBV30 | TGTGCCTGGAGTAAACAGGGAGTCCAGCCCCAGCATTTT | CAWSKQGVQPQHF
17 | NA | TRBJ2-7 | NA | TRBV28 | TGTGCCAGCAGTTTGTTAGGACTTCGGCGGCGCTCCTACGAGCAGTACTTC | CASSLLGLRRRSYEQYF
13 | many | TRBJ2-7 | TRBD1 | TRBV27 | TGTGCCAGCACGGCAGGGGGCGGCCACGAGCAGTACTTC | CASTAGGGHEQYF
15 | NA | TRBJ1-4 | NA | TRBV7-8 | TGTGCCAGCAGACCAGCCTGGGGAGGGGGTGAAAAACTGTTTTTT | CASRPAWGGGEKLFF
14 | many | TRBJ1-6 | NA | TRBV4-1 | TGCGCCAGCAGCCCCGGGAAGCATAATTCACCCCTCCACTTT | CASSPGKHNSPLHF
13 | NA | TRBJ2-2 | NA | TRBV7-9 | TGTGCCAGCAGCCGAACCGGGACAGGGGAGCTGTTTTTT | CASSRTGTGELFF
14 | many | TRBJ2-7 | TRBD1 | TRBV13 | TGTGCCAGCAGCGCGGACAGGGACACCTACGAGCAGTACTTC | CASSADRDTYEQYF
13 | NA | TRBJ1-5 | NA | TRBV2 | TGTGCCAGCAGTGAAGCGCTTCGGGGGTACGAGCATTTT | CASSEALRGYEHF
13 | NA | TRBJ1-5 | NA | TRBV2 | TGTGCCAGCAGGCGGACAGTACACTCCTACGAGCATTTT | CASRRTVHSYEHF
14 | many | TRBJ2-2 | NA | TRBV25-1 | TGTGCCAGCAGTGTTGACTTTTACACCGGGGAGCTGTTTTTT | CASSVDFYTGELFF
15 | many | TRBJ1-1 | NA | TRBV5-1 | TGCGCCAGCAGCTTGGCTCCCACAGGGAGGGCTGAAGCTTTCTTT | CASSLAPTGRAEAFF
16 | many | TRBJ2-5 | NA | TRBV11-2 | TGTGCCAGCAGCTTATCCTCGACGCTAGGCCAAGAGACCCAGTACTTC | CASSLSSTLGQETQYF
14 | many | TRBJ1-5 | TRBD1 | TRBV5-6 | TGTGCCAGCAGCTTGAGAGGGGGCGGTCAGCCCCAGCATTTT | CASSLRGGGQPQHF
14 | NA | TRBJ2-5 | TRBD2 | TRBV20-1 | TGCAGTGCTAACCCCGGGACTAGCGGAGAGACCCAGTACTTC | CSANPGTSGETQYF
15 | many | TRBJ2-3 | NA | TRBV7-3 | TGTGCCAGCAGCTCCCCTAGGGCCGGCACAGATACGCAGTATTTT | CASSSPRAGTDTQYF
13 | NA | TRBJ1-1 | NA | TRBV20-1 | TGCAGTGCCAGAAAGGGGGGATGGACTGAAGCTTTCTTT | CSARKGGWTEAFF